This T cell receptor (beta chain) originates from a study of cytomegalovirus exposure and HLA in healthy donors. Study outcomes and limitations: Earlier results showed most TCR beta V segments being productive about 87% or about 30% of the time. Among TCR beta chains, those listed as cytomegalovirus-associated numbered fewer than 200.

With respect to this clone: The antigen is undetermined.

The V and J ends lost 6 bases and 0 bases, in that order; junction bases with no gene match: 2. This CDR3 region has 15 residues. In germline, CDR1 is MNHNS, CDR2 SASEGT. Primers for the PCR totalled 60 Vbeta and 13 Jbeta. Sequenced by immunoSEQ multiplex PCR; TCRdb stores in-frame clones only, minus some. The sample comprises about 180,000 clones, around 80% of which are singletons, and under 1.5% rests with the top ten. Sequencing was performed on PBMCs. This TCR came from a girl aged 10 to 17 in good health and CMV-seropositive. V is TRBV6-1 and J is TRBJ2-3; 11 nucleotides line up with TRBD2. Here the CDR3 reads CASRGLAASTDTQYF. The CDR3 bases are TGTGCCAGCAGGGGACTAGCGGCTAGCACAGATACGCAGTATTTT.